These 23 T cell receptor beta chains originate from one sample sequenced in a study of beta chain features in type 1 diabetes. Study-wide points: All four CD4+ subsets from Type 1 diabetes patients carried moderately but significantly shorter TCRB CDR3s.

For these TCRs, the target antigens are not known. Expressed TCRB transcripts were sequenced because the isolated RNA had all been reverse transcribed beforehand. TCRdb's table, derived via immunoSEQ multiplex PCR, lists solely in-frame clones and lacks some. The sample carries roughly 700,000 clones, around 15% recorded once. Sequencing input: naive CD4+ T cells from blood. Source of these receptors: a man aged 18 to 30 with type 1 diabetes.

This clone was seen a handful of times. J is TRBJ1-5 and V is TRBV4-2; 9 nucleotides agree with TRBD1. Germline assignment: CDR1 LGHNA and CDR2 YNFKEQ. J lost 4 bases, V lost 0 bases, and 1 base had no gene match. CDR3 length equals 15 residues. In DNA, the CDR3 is TGTGCCAGCAGCCAAGAGGGGACAGGGAATCAGCCCCAGCATTTT. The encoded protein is CASSQEGTGNQPQHF.

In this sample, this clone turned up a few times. CDR3 sequence (DNA): TGTGCCAGCAGCCCCCGGGCTAGCGGGGACCTTGCCGGGGAGCTGTTTTTT. Translation gives CASSPRASGDLAGELFF. The chain carries TRBV7-6 and TRBJ2-2; 9 nucleotides agree with TRBD2. The CDR3 is 17 residues long. J was trimmed by 6 bases and V by 5 bases; bases with no gene match: 13. Germline-derived CDR1 and CDR2 are SGHVS and FNYEAQ. The full variable domain, with the rest looked up from reference TRBV7-6 and TRBJ2-2, is GAGVSQSPRYKVTKRGQDVALRCDPISGHVSLYWYRQALGQGPEFLTYFNYEAQQDKSGLPNDRFSAERPEGSISTLTIQRTEQRDSAMYRCASSPRASGDLAGELFFGEGSRLTVL.

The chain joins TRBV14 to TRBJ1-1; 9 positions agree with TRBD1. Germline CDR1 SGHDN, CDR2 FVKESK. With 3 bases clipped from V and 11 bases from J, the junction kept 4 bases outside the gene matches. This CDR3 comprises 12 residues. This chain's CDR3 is CASSQGQGNAFF. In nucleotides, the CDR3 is TGTGCCAGCAGCCAGGGACAGGGAAACGCTTTCTTT.

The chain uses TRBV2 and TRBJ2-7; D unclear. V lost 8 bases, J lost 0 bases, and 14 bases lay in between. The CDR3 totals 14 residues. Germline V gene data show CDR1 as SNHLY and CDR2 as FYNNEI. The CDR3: CASGQLGDSYEQYF. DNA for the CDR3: TGTGCCAGCGGGCAGCTGGGCGACTCCTACGAGCAGTACTTC. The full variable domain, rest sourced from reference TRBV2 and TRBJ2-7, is EPEVTQTPSHQVTQMGQEVILRCVPISNHLYFYWYRQILGQKVEFLVSFYNNEISEKSEIFDDQFSVERPDGSNFTLKIRSTKLEDSAMYFCASGQLGDSYEQYFGPGTRLTVT.

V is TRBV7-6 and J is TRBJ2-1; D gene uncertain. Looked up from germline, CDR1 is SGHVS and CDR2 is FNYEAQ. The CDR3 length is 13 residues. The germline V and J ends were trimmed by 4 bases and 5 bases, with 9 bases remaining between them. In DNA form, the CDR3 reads TGTGCCAGCAGCTCCTTTGGGGACAATGAGCAGTTCTTC. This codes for CASSSFGDNEQFF.

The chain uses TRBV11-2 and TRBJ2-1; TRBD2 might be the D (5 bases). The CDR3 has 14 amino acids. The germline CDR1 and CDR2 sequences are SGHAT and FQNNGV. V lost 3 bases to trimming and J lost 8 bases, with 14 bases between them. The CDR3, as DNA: TGTGCCAGCAGCTTCTCTGCGGGTACCGATGAGCAGTTCTTC. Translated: CASSFSAGTDEQFF.

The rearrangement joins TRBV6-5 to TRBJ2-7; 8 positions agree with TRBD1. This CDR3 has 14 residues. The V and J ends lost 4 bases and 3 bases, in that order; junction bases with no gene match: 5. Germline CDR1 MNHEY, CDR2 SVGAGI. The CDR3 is CASSWSDRGYEQYF. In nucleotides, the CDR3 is TGTGCCAGCAGTTGGAGCGACAGGGGCTACGAGCAGTACTTC.

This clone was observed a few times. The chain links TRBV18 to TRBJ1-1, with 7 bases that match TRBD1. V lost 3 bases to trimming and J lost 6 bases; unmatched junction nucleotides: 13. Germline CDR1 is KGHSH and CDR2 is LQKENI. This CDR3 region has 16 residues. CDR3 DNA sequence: TGTGCCAGCTCACCTAAACAGGGGCTGGGGGATGCTGAAGCTTTCTTT. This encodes CASSPKQGLGDAEAFF.

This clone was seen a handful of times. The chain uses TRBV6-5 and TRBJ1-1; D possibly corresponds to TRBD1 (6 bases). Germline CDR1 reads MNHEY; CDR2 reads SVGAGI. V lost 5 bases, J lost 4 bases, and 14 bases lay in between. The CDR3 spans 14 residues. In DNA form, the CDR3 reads TGTGCCAGCAGTCGATCATGGACAGCCACTGAAGCTTTCTTT. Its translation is CASSRSWTATEAFF.

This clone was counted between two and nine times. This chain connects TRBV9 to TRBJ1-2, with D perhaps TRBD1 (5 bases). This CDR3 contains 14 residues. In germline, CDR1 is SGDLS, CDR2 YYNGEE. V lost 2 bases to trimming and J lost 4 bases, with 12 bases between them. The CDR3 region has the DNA TGTGCCAGCAGCGTCTCCGGGACCCCCTATGGCTACACCTTC. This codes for CASSVSGTPYGYTF.

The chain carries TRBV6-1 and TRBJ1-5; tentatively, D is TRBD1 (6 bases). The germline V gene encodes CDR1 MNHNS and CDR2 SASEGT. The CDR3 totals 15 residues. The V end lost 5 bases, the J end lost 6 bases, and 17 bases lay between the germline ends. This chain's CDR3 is CASSQSWGAVQPQHF. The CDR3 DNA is TGTGCCAGCAGTCAAAGTTGGGGGGCGGTTCAGCCCCAGCATTTT.

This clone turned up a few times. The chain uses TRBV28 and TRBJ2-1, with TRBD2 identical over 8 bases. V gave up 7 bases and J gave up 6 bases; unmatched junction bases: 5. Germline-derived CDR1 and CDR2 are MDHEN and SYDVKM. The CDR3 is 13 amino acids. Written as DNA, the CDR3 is TGTGCCAGCACCCTAGCGGGTTCCAATGAGCAGTTCTTC. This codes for CASTLAGSNEQFF.

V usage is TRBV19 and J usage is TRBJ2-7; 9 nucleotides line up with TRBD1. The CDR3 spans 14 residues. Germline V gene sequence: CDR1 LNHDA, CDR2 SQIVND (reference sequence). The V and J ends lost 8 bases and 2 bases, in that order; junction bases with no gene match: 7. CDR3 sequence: CASGYGTGPYEQYF. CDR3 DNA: TGTGCCAGTGGATACGGGACAGGGCCCTACGAGCAGTACTTC.

The chain's CDR3 is CASSDRDSNTGELFF. DNA for the CDR3: TGTGCCAGCAGCGACAGGGACAGTAACACCGGGGAGCTGTTTTTT. This chain connects TRBV5-6 to TRBJ2-2, with 7 bases lining up with TRBD1. The CDR3 runs to 15 residues. The trim removed 4 bases at V and 2 bases at J, leaving 5 bases unmatched. Germline CDR1 SGHDT, CDR2 YYEEEE.

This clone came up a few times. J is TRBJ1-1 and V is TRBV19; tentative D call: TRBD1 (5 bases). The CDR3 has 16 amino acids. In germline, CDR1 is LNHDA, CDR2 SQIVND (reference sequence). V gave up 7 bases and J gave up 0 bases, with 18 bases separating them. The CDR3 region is CASTIGGGNMNTEAFF. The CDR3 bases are TGTGCCAGTACCATTGGGGGAGGAAACATGAACACTGAAGCTTTCTTT.

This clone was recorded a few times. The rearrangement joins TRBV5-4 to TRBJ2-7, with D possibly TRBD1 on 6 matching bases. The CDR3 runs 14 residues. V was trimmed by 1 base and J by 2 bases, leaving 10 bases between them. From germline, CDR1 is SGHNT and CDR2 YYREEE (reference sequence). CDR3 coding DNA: TGTGCCAGCAGCTTGTCCCAGGGGCCCTACGAGCAGTACTTC. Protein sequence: CASSLSQGPYEQYF.

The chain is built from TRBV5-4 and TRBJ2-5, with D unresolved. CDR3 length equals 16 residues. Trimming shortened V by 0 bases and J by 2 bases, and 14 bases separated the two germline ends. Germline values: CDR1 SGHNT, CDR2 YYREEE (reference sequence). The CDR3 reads CASSLAPLLIQETQYF. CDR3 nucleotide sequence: TGTGCCAGCAGCTTGGCCCCTCTCCTTATACAAGAGACCCAGTACTTC.

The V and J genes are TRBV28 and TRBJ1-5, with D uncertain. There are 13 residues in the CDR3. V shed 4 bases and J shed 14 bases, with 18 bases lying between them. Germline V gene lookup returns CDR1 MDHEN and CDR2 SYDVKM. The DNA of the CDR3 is TGTGCCAGCAGTTCCCCGGCGGGCGGGAGCGAGCATTTT. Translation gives CASSSPAGGSEHF.

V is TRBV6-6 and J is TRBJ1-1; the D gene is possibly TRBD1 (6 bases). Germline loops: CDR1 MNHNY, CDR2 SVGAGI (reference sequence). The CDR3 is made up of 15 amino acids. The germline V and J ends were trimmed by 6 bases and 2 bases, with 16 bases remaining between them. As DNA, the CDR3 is TGTGCCAGCAGCACCAACAGGGAGGGAAACACTGAAGCTTTCTTT. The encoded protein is CASSTNREGNTEAFF.

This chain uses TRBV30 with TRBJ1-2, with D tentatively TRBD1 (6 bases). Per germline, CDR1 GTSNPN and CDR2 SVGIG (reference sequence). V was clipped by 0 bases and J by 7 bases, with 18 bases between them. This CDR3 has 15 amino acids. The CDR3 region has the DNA TGTGCCTGGAGTGTACAAGGGGGGGAGCTCGGTGGCTACACCTTC. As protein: CAWSVQGGELGGYTF.

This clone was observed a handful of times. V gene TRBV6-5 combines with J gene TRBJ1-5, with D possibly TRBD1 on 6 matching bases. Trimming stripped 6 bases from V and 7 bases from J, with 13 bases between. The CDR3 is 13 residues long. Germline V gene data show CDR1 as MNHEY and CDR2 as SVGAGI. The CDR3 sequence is CASRLGQGQPQHF. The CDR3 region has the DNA TGTGCCAGCAGGCTGGGGCAGGGGCAGCCCCAGCATTTT.

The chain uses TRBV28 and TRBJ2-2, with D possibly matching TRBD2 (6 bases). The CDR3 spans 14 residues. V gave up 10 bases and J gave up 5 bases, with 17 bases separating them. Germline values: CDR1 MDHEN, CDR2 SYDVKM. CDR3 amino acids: CATNLSGGTGELFF. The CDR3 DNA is TGTGCCACCAATCTTTCCGGGGGAACCGGGGAGCTGTTTTTT.

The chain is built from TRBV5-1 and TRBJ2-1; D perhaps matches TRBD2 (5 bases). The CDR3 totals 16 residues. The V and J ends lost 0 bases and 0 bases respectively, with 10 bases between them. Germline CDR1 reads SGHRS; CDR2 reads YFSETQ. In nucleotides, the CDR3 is TGCGCCAGCAGCTTGGCCCCCGGGGTCTCCTACAATGAGCAGTTCTTC. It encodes CASSLAPGVSYNEQFF.